The 24 T cell receptor beta chains in this list originate from one sample, sequenced in a study of blood T cell repertoires in COVID-19. Data came from immunoSEQ multiplex PCR; TCRdb stores just in-frame clones and leaves some out. The profile shows 140,000 to 150,000 clones, about 83% of them singletons. The sample consisted of PBMCs or T cells enriched from blood (not recorded which). These receptors all come from a woman aged 45-65 years who had been exposed to COVID-19.

The gene calls are TRBV2 and TRBJ1-3; D call uncertain. This CDR3 spans 15 amino acids. Deletions cut 6 bases from V and 0 bases from J, with 12 bases between. The germline V gene encodes CDR1 SNHLY and CDR2 FYNNEI. CDR3 sequence (DNA): TGTGCCAGCAGCGCAGAGCCAGGCTCTGGAAACACCATATATTTT. Translating gives CASSAEPGSGNTIYF.

The chain is built from TRBV7-2 and TRBJ2-7; possibly TRBD1 for D (6 bases). There are 15 residues in the CDR3. The germline gives CDR1 SGHTA, CDR2 FQGNSA. The germline V and J ends were trimmed by 3 bases and 5 bases, with 17 bases remaining between them. CDR3 protein: CASSFTWTAQNEQYF. As DNA, the CDR3 is TGTGCCAGCAGCTTCACCTGGACAGCCCAGAACGAGCAGTACTTC.

V is TRBV5-6 and J is TRBJ2-1; no firm D call. Between the trimmed V and J ends, which lost 1 base and 0 bases, there was a span of 5 bases. Germline CDR1 is SGHDT and CDR2 is YYEEEE. The CDR3 contains 14 residues. CDR3 sequence (DNA): TGTGCCAGCAGCTTGCCAGGCTCCTACAATGAGCAGTTCTTC. This encodes CASSLPGSYNEQFF.

In DNA, the CDR3 is TGTGCTAGTGGTTTGGTACTCGAGGGCCTGGCGGTTCAGCCCCAGCATTTT. Its protein product is CASGLVLEGLAVQPQHF. This rearrangement joins TRBV12-5 to TRBJ1-5; D call uncertain. The CDR3 contains 17 residues. V lost 0 bases, J lost 6 bases, and 18 bases lay in between. Germline values: CDR1 LGHNT, CDR2 FRNRAP.

The CDR3 DNA sequence: TGTGCCAGCACCATCGGCGGGGTGAACACCGGGGAGCTGTTTTTT. Translated: CASTIGGVNTGELFF. This chain links TRBV5-4 with TRBJ2-2; perhaps TRBD2 as D (6 bases). The V gene lost 6 bases and the J gene lost 1 base, with 13 bases spanning the gap. The germline CDR1 and CDR2 sequences are SGHNT and YYREEE (reference sequence). The CDR3 runs 15 residues.

This chain joins TRBV9 and TRBJ1-2; 8 nucleotides match TRBD1. The CDR3 contains 23 residues. V was pared by 2 bases and J by 8 bases, with 35 bases of the junction left unmatched. CDR1 is SGDLS and CDR2 is YYNGEE in the germline V gene. CDR3 DNA sequence: TGTGCCAGCAGCGTTTTGGCTCGAAACGGTGAAGTTCCAGGGGGCGCTGGGGCCTGGGGCTACACCTTC. Translating it yields CASSVLARNGEVPGGAGAWGYTF.

The rearrangement uses TRBV19 and TRBJ2-3, with D maybe TRBD2 (6 bases). Looked up from germline, CDR1 is LNHDA and CDR2 is SQIVND (reference sequence). The V end was cut by 7 bases, the J end by 1 base, with 9 bases between. CDR3 length: 13 amino acids. This CDR3 is CASNRGGTDTQYF. The CDR3 DNA sequence: TGTGCCAGTAACCGCGGGGGCACAGATACGCAGTATTTT.

This sequence joins TRBV29-1 and TRBJ1-1, with 8 nucleotides matching TRBD1. The CDR3 is made up of 13 amino acids. Losses at the gene ends were 7 bases for V and 6 bases for J; bases not matched to a gene: 10. Germline-derived CDR1 and CDR2 are SQVTM and ANQGSEA. In DNA, the CDR3 is TGCAGCGCTGATGGACAGGGTGGGCCTGAAGCTTTCTTT. It is translated as CSADGQGGPEAFF.

CDR3 nucleotide sequence: TGTGCCAGCAGCACCGGGACAGGGTCCTACGAGCAGTACTTC. This sequence encodes CASSTGTGSYEQYF. The chain uses TRBV9 and TRBJ2-7; 9 nucleotides agree with TRBD1. The CDR3 runs 14 residues. Germline V lookup: CDR1 SGDLS, CDR2 YYNGEE. Trimming removed 4 bases from V and 1 base from J; junction bases left unmatched: 3. Supplemented by reference TRBV9 and TRBJ2-7, the full variable domain reads DSGVTQTPKHLITATGQRVTLRCSPRSGDLSVYWYQQSLDQGLQFLIQYYNGEERAKGNILERFSAQQFPDLHSELNLSSLELGDSALYFCASSTGTGSYEQYFGPGTRLTVT.

The chain employs TRBV7-8 and TRBJ1-2, with 8 bases matching TRBD1. With 5 bases clipped from V and 3 bases from J, the junction kept 11 bases outside the gene matches. The germline gives CDR1 SGHVS, CDR2 FQNEAQ. The CDR3 sequence is 16 residues long. DNA of the CDR3: TGTGCCAGCAGCCCACGGACAGGGTCTTTGGACTATGGCTACACCTTC. Its translation: CASSPRTGSLDYGYTF.

The V and J genes are TRBV6-5 and TRBJ1-1; D unresolved. V was pared by 2 bases and J by 5 bases, with 6 bases between. CDR3 size: 12 residues. In germline, CDR1 is MNHEY, CDR2 SVGAGI. CDR3: CASSYPATEAFF. In DNA, the CDR3 is TGTGCCAGCAGTTACCCCGCGACTGAAGCTTTCTTT.

The chain employs TRBV12-5 and TRBJ1-3; D is unresolved. The germline V gene has CDR1 LGHNT and CDR2 FRNRAP. This CDR3 has 15 amino acids. The V and J ends lost 6 bases and 3 bases respectively, with 15 bases between them. CDR3 bases: TGTGCTAGTGGGGAGGGAAGGGTCGGTGGAAACACCATATATTTT. Protein: CASGEGRVGGNTIYF.

V usage is TRBV6-5 and J usage is TRBJ1-1; D possibly corresponds to TRBD1 (5 bases). The CDR3 contains 13 residues. Germline CDR1 and CDR2: MNHEY and SVGAGI. V was trimmed by 6 bases and J by 1 base, leaving 9 bases between them. CDR3 nucleotide sequence: TGTGCCAGCAGCGCTACAGGGAACACTGAAGCTTTCTTT. It codes for CASSATGNTEAFF.

The chain carries TRBV3-1 (or the pseudogene TRBV3-2) and TRBJ1-3, with unresolved D. Germline CDR1 and CDR2: LGHDT and YNNKEL (reference sequence). The CDR3 consists of 14 residues. Trimming removed 3 bases at V and 0 bases at J, with 6 bases between. As DNA, the CDR3 is TGTGCCAGCAGCCATCTGGCCTCTGGAAACACCATATATTTT. This gives the protein CASSHLASGNTIYF.

The table lists this clone with a count of one. This rearrangement joins TRBV27 to TRBJ1-5; 9 bases are shared with TRBD1. With V trimmed by 6 bases and J by 6 bases, 9 bases remained unmatched. Germline V gene sequence: CDR1 MNHEY, CDR2 SMNVEV (reference sequence). The CDR3 spans 15 residues. CDR3 nucleotides: TGTGCCAGCAGCTTGCTACAGGGGGCCAGTCAGCCCCAGCATTTT. The encoded protein is CASSLLQGASQPQHF.

V and J are TRBV19 and TRBJ1-2; maybe TRBD1 (5 bases). Germline CDR1 LNHDA, CDR2 SQIVND (reference sequence). The V gene lost 3 bases and the J gene lost 9 bases, with 14 bases spanning the gap. The CDR3 sequence is 13 residues long. The CDR3 DNA is TGTGCCAGTAGTATCGCCAGGGATAGGAGCTACACCTTC. Its translation is CASSIARDRSYTF.

This chain links TRBV5-1 with TRBJ2-5; tentative D call: TRBD2 (5 bases). CDR1 and CDR2 from the germline V gene are SGHRS and YFSETQ. There are 14 residues in the CDR3. V lost 3 bases, J lost 5 bases, and 14 bases lay in between. The CDR3 protein is CASSSGSLLETQYF. Written as DNA, the CDR3 is TGCGCCAGCAGCTCGGGATCTCTTCTCGAGACCCAGTACTTC.

The CDR3 region has the DNA TGTGCCAGCAGTCCCCCCCAGCGGGGTCGCGATACGCAGTATTTT. Its translation is CASSPPQRGRDTQYF. V gene TRBV6-2 or TRBV6-3 combines with J gene TRBJ2-3; 7 nucleotides line up with TRBD2. This CDR3 contains 15 residues. V trimming: 5 bases; J trimming: 6 bases; junction bases outside the gene matches: 11. CDR1 and CDR2 from the germline V gene are MNHEY and SVGEGT.

The chain employs TRBV5-6 and TRBJ1-1, with D unclear. Germline CDR1 SGHDT, CDR2 YYEEEE. Trimming stripped 0 bases from V and 1 base from J, with 7 bases between. The CDR3 is made up of 14 amino acids. The CDR3 nucleotides read TGTGCCAGCAGCTTGGGGCAGGAGAACACTGAAGCTTTCTTT. It is translated as CASSLGQENTEAFF. Full variable domain (outside the CDR3, taken from reference TRBV5-6 and TRBJ1-1): DAGVTQSPTHLIKTRGQQVTLRCSPKSGHDTVSWYQQALGQGPQFIFQYYEEEERQRGNFPDRFSGHQFPNYSSELNVNALLLGDSALYLCASSLGQENTEAFFGQGTRLTVV.

The J gene is TRBJ2-7, the V gene TRBV9; 9 nucleotides match TRBD2. There are 14 residues in the CDR3. The V segment lost 2 bases and the J segment 5 bases; nucleotides outside the gene matches: 5. Germline CDR1 SGDLS, CDR2 YYNGEE. The CDR3 nucleotides read TGTGCCAGCAGCGTTAGCGGGAGCGGCCACGAGCAGTACTTC. Protein sequence: CASSVSGSGHEQYF.

The gene calls are TRBV5-4 and TRBJ2-3; perhaps TRBD1 as D (5 bases). The CDR3 sequence is 15 residues long. V was clipped by 0 bases and J by 0 bases, with 8 bases between them. Germline V gene lookup returns CDR1 SGHNT and CDR2 YYREEE (reference sequence). The CDR3 nucleotides are TGTGCCAGCAGCTTGGGTCAGGGTAGCACAGATACGCAGTATTTT. Encoded protein: CASSLGQGSTDTQYF.

The chain employs TRBV12-3 or TRBV12-4 and TRBJ1-1, with D possibly being TRBD1 (6 bases). This CDR3 region has 13 residues. V was cut by 7 bases and J by 5 bases, with 14 bases left in between. The CDR3 DNA is TGTGCCAGCACGGGACACTCGGTTACTGAAGCTTTCTTT. It encodes CASTGHSVTEAFF.

The chain is built from TRBV5-1 and TRBJ2-7; 11 bases agree with TRBD1. The CDR3 is made up of 17 amino acids. CDR1 and CDR2 from the germline V gene are SGHRS and YFSETQ. Unmatched junction bases numbered 12, after V lost 3 bases and J lost 4 bases. Here the CDR3 DNA reads TGCGCCAGCAGCTCACGGACAGGGGGCGAAACAGGGTACGAGCAGTACTTC. It codes for CASSSRTGGETGYEQYF.

The gene calls are TRBV5-6 and TRBJ1-3, with D possibly matching TRBD1 (6 bases). V was trimmed by 1 base and J by 5 bases, leaving 19 bases between them. The CDR3 sequence is 17 residues long. In germline, CDR1 is SGHDT, CDR2 YYEEEE. CDR3 bases: TGTGCCAGCAGCTTGAGGACAGCATCTAGTTTAAGAAACACCATATATTTT. This translates into CASSLRTASSLRNTIYF.